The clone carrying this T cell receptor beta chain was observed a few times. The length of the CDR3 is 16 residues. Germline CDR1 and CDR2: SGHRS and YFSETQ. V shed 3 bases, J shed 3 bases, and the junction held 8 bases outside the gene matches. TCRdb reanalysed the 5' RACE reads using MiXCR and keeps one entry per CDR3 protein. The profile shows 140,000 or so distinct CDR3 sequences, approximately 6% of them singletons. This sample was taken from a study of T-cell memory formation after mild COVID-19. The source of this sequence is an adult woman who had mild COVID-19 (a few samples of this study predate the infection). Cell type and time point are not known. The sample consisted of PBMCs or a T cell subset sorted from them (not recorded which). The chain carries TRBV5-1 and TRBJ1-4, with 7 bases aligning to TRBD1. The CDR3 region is CASSSLPQGANEKLFF. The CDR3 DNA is TGCGCCAGCAGCTCCCTTCCGCAGGGGGCTAATGAAAAACTGTTTTTT.